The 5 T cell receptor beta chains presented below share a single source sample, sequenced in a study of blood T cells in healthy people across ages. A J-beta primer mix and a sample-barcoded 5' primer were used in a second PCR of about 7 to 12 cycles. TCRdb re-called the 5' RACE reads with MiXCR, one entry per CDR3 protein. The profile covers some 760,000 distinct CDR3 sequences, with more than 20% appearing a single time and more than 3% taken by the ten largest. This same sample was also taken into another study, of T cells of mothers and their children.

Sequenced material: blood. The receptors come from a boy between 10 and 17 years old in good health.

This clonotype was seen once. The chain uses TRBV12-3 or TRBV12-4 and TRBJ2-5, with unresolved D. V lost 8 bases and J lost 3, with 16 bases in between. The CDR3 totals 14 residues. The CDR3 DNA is TGTGCCAGCTCCCCGGCTCTATTTGAAGAGACCCAGTACTTC. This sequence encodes CASSPALFEETQYF.

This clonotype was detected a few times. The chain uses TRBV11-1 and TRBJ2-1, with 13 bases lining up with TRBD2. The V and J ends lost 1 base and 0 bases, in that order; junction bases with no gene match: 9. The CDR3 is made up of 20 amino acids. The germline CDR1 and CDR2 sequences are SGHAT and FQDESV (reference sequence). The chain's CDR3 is CASSLGWTSGRKLSYNEQFF. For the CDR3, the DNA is TGTGCCAGCAGCTTAGGCTGGACTAGCGGGAGAAAGCTCTCCTACAATGAGCAGTTCTTC.

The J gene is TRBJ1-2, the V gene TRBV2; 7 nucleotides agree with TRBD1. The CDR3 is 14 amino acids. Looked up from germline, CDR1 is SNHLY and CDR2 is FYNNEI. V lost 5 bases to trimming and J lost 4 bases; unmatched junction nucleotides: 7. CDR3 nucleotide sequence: TGTGCCAGCAGTTCCACGCAGGGGGGCTATGGCTACACCTTC. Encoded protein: CASSSTQGGYGYTF.

Written as DNA, the CDR3 is TGTGCCAGCAGTGACAGATACCGGGACACTAATTCACCCCTCCACTTT. This encodes CASSDRYRDTNSPLHF. The genes are TRBV6-1 and TRBJ1-6; D perhaps matches TRBD1 (6 bases). The V and J ends lost 3 bases and 6 bases respectively, with 15 bases between them. The CDR3 runs to 16 residues. CDR1 and CDR2 (germline): MNHNS, SASEGT.

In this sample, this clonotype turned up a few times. In DNA, the CDR3 is TGTGCCAGCAGCTTAACCTGGGGGAACTCCTACAATGAGCAGTTCTTC. This translates into CASSLTWGNSYNEQFF. The chain recombines TRBV7-9 with TRBJ2-1, with D perhaps assigned TRBD1 or TRBD2 (5 bases each). V lost 2 bases and J lost 0, with 11 bases in between. The CDR3 extends over 16 amino acids. The germline V gene encodes CDR1 SEHNR and CDR2 FQNEAQ (reference sequence).